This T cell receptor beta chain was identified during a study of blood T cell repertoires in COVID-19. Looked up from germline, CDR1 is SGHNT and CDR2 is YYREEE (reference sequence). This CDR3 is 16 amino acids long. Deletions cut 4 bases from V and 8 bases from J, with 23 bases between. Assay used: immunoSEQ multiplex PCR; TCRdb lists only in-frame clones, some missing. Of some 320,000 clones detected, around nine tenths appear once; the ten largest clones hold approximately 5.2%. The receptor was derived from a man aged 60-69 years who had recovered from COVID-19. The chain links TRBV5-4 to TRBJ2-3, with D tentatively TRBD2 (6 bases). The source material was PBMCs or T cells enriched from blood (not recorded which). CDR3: CASSPELGGVGGTQYF. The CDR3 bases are TGTGCCAGCAGCCCAGAACTGGGCGGAGTGGGGGGTACGCAGTATTTT.